This T cell receptor (beta chain) originates from a study of shared clonotypes between healthy human individuals (dated by TCRdb to the early 2020s). Broadly, across the study: The cohort included a few men and a couple of women between 18 and 49 years of age. Per donor, three plates each were used for CD4 naive and CD4 memory, two for CD8 naive, and one for CD8 memory. To estimate repertoire size and how much clonotypes are shared between individuals, the study performed deep sequencing of blood TCR repertoires from roughly five healthy adults. To increase sequencing depth and limit assay-specific biases, TCR repertoire library preparation and sequencing were carried out by different laboratories using diverse techniques. Leukapheresis yielded between about 0.85 and 10 billion PBMCs per donor. Overall study outcomes, separate from this receptor: The small number of donors limited the genetic and exposure-history diversity represented. Sampling was limited to blood, and TCR repertoires in tissue likely differ from TCR repertoires in blood. Naive subsets generally had larger estimated clonotype richness than memory subsets. Incomplete sequencing was indicated by rarefaction of sorted-subset datasets, despite the large sequencing depth. Compared with non-shared clonotypes, clonotypes shared by all four sorted-subset donors had higher generation probabilities. Pairwise subsampling indicated that sequencing depth was expected to affect the degree of clonotype sharing among donors. Across several donors, approximately 5% of naive CD4, around 3.3% of naive CD8, 2% to 2.5% of memory CD4, and 0.4% of memory CD8 clonotypes were shared.

Healthy HIV-negative adults with no recently reported acute infections or vaccinations were included as donors. Every donor was a Caucasian adult residing in Nashville, Tennessee, USA. Magnetic negative selection was used to enrich CD4+ T cells, after which naive cells were positively selected on CD45RA and the negative fraction became the memory subset. Blood was obtained by leukapheresis, after which PBMCs were separated by Ficoll-Histopaque density gradient centrifugation and cryopreserved in liquid nitrogen vapor phase. Purity and quantity of every magnetically sorted T cell population were checked by analytical flow cytometry. From each sorted fraction, genomic DNA was isolated and quantified by UV absorbance on a Nanodrop 2000c. V loses 4 bases, J loses 1 base, and the germline ends lie 7 bases apart. The CDR3 covers 13 residues, taking in both the cysteine and the phenylalanine. The sequence is cut down to CDR3 DNA, 39 bases in frame from base 1. According to the germline V gene (reference sequence), CDR1 reads WNHNN and CDR2 reads SYGVQD.

A word on this clone: The clone's antigen remains unknown. No base-level quality is on record; no much larger clone is a single base apart.

Using the deep immunoSEQ assay, multiplex PCR amplified TCR CDR3 regions from genomic DNA. For each cell subset, the extracted genomic DNA was distributed evenly across all wells of several immunoSEQ 96-well plates, and each plate served as one replicate. For sorted subsets, 200 ng of genomic DNA, equivalent to around 29,000 T cell genomes, went into each replicate PCR. Purified libraries were quantified with a Qubit 3.0 fluorometer, sized on a Bioanalyzer 2100, and re-quantified with the KAPA Library Quantification kit. Each immunoSEQ 96-well plate was sequenced on its own single-read 150-cycle Illumina NextSeq 550 flow cell. As for the original processing: The immunoSEQ output contained only junctional sequences without quality scores, so filtering could not match that applied to full-length reads. Sequences were annotated with PyIR, a Python wrapper for IgBLAST v1.9, using IMGT germline references to assign V/J genes and CDR3. Reads with weak V/J assignments (E-value above 1e-6), missing CDR3, stop codons, out-of-frame junctions, or ambiguous translated residues were removed. V3J clonotypes were defined as sequences sharing an identical inferred V gene, J gene, and CDR3 amino acid sequence. To compute the percentage overlap between repertoires, the number of shared unique clonotypes was divided by the size of the smaller repertoire. Richness of each repertoire was evaluated using RTK rarefaction, the Chao1 estimator, and Recon v2.1 estimates of unobserved clonotypes. For all TCRbeta clonotypes obtained by the gDNA method from four donors, generation probabilities were computed with OLGA. TCRdb retrieved this table from immuneACCESS and kept in-frame rearrangements only. Not all clones are present; in checked studies, unresolved V genes account for under half, and no reason is known for the remainder. That table furnishes V, J and clone size, whereas the DNA furnished D and trimming. This sample gives roughly 2,500,000 clones in total; approximately 94% of them show up just once. The top ten clones comprise approximately 0.36% of the sample.

This TCR was sampled from a man aged 18 to 35 in good health. Some clones in this sample may be carry-over from other donors' samples. The chain employs TRBV10-1 and TRBJ2-5; the D gene is not confidently resolved. Sequenced material: naive CD4+ T cells from PBMCs. Read against the paper, the sample's cell subset or site label means: CD45RA+ positively selected. The CDR3 is CASSADIQETQYF. DNA sequence: TGCGCCAGCAGTGCTGACATCCAAGAGACCCAGTACTTC.